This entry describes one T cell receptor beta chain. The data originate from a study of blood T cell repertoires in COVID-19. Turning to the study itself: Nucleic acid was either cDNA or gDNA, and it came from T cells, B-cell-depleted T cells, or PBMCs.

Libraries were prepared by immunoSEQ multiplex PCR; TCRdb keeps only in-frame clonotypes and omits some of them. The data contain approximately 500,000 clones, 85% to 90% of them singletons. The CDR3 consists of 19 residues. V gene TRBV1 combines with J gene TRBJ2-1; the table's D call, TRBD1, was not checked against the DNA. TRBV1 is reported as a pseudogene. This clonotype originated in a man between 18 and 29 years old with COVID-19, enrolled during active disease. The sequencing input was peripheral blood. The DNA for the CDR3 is TGCACCAGCAGCCGCCCCAGAGAAGCACGGGACAGGGGTGGTAATGAGCAGTTCTTC. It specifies CTSSRPREARDRGGNEQFF.